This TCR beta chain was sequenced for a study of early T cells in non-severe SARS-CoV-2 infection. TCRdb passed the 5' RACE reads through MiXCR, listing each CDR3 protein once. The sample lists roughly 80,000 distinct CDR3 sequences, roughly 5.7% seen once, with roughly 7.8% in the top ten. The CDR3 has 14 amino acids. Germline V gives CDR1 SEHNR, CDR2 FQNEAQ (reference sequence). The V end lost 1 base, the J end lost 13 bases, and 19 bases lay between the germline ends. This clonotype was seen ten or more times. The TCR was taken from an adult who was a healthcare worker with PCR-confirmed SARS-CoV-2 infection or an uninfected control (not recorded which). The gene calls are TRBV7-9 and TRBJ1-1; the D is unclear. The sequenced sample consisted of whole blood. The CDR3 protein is CASSLETTVSRVFF. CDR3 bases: TGTGCCAGCAGCTTAGAAACTACTGTCTCTAGAGTTTTCTTT.